The clone carrying this T cell receptor (beta chain) was found many times. Its specificity is not known. The sample comes from a study of early T cells in non-severe SARS-CoV-2 infection. In the study overall: Unpaired chains resulted from sequencing bulk RNA of unsorted whole blood.

Each single cDNA molecule received a unique molecular identifier. TCRdb recomputed calls from the 5' RACE reads with MiXCR, one row per CDR3 protein. The sample includes some 83,000 distinct CDR3 sequences, 10% of them seen just once. Study-wide points: VDJdb-based annotation leaned toward anti-spike CD8 responses and missed private and CD4 specificities.

Germline-derived CDR1 and CDR2 are ENHRY and SYGVKD. V was shortened by 3 bases and J by 2 bases, with 8 bases between the two germline ends. CDR3 length equals 14 residues. The sample in question was whole blood, obtained at baseline. The chain has TRBV10-3 and TRBJ2-4; maybe TRBD1 (5 bases). The TCR was taken from an adult who was a healthcare worker with PCR-confirmed SARS-CoV-2 infection or an uninfected control (not recorded which). The CDR3 reads CAISDRVTKNIQYF. CDR3 nucleotides: TGTGCCATCAGTGACAGGGTAACCAAAAACATTCAGTACTTC.